Listed below are T cell receptor beta chains from one sample, sequenced in a study of blood T cell repertoires in COVID-19. The table came from immunoSEQ multiplex PCR; TCRdb's copy has only in-frame clones and leaves some out. The table records 190,000 or so clones, roughly 89% of them present only once. Input material: peripheral blood. These receptors all stem from a woman younger than 35 who had recovered from COVID-19. Each CDR3 is given with its conserved first and last residue. The D gene is left open where the match is weak. Where a row states a size, it is once, few, many or the class of an expanded clone; other rows omit it.

V: TRBV2
J: TRBJ2-3
size: .
D: TRBD2
DNA: TGTGCCAGCGGCCCAGCCCTAGCGGAAACAGATACGCAGTATTTT
CDR3: CASGPALAETDTQYF

V: TRBV24-1
J: TRBJ2-3
size: .
D: .
DNA: TGTGCCACCAGTGGTTCGGGATTCACAGATACGCAGTATTTT
CDR3: CATSGSGFTDTQYF

V: TRBV5-1
J: TRBJ2-3
size: .
D: TRBD2
DNA: TGCGCCAGCATGGCTAGCGGGAGCAGAGATACGCAGTATTTT
CDR3: CASMASGSRDTQYF

V: TRBV30
J: TRBJ1-4
size: .
D: .
DNA: TGTGCCTGGAGTGTACAGCTGAGGGATGAAAAACTGTTTTTT
CDR3: CAWSVQLRDEKLFF

V: TRBV7-2
J: TRBJ1-6
size: .
D: .
DNA: TGTGCCAGCAGCAACGGGGTTTATAATTCACCCCTCCACTTT
CDR3: CASSNGVYNSPLHF

V: TRBV14
J: TRBJ1-6
size: few
D: TRBD1
DNA: TGTGCCAGCAGCCAAGCCTATCCGGGACAGAGCTCCTATAATTCACCCCTCCACTTT
CDR3: CASSQAYPGQSSYNSPLHF

V: TRBV5-6
J: TRBJ1-2
size: .
D: TRBD1
DNA: TGTGCCAGCAGCTACCCGGGACAGCGTCTGGGTTATGGCTACACCTTC
CDR3: CASSYPGQRLGYGYTF

V: TRBV7-2
J: TRBJ2-1
size: .
D: TRBD2
DNA: TGTGCCAGCAGCTCTTGGACTAGCGCGAACAATGAGCAGTTCTTC
CDR3: CASSSWTSANNEQFF

V: TRBV19
J: TRBJ2-2
size: .
D: TRBD1
DNA: TGTGCCAGTAGTGGGGGGACAGGGGGCTTTAGCGGGAGGAACACCGGGGAGCTGTTTTTT
CDR3: CASSGGTGGFSGRNTGELFF

V: TRBV25-1
J: TRBJ2-2
size: .
D: TRBD2
DNA: TGTGCCAGCAGTGAATCTGGGAGGGCTGGGGAGCTGTTTTTT
CDR3: CASSESGRAGELFF

V: TRBV14
J: TRBJ2-1
size: .
D: .
DNA: TGTGCCAGCAGCCAAGTGGCCTCCTACAATGAGCAGTTCTTC
CDR3: CASSQVASYNEQFF

V: TRBV7-9
J: TRBJ1-4
size: .
D: .
DNA: TGTGCCAGCAGCCTCGTGGCAGGGGAGTATGAAAAACTGTTTTTT
CDR3: CASSLVAGEYEKLFF

V: TRBV7-9
J: TRBJ1-1
size: .
D: .
DNA: TGTGCCAGCAGCTTAGGGAGTGAAGCTTTCTTT
CDR3: CASSLGSEAFF

V: TRBV10-3
J: TRBJ2-1
size: .
D: TRBD2
DNA: TGTGCCATCAGGGCGACTAGCGGGATCCACAATGAGCAGTTCTTC
CDR3: CAIRATSGIHNEQFF